This T cell receptor beta chain was documented in a study of T cell changes during pregnancy in multiple sclerosis. TCRdb's table, derived via immunoSEQ multiplex PCR, lists solely in-frame clones and lacks some. The top ten hold 2.3% of the sample, which has some 74,000 clones, over 80% seen once. V lost 4 bases to trimming and J lost 5 bases, with 15 bases between them. The CDR3 consists of 15 residues. CDR1 is SGHRS and CDR2 is YFSETQ in the germline V gene. The chain employs TRBV5-1 and TRBJ2-2, with D unresolved. This TCR was sampled from a female donor with multiple sclerosis, enrolled in a pregnancy study. The material was peripheral blood, obtained before pregnancy. Here the CDR3 reads CASSPGPSGTGELFF. The CDR3 nucleotides are TGCGCCAGCAGCCCTGGCCCCTCAGGAACCGGGGAGCTGTTTTTT.